The clone carrying this T cell receptor (beta chain) was counted between two and nine times. Antigen specificity is unknown. The data belong to a study of T cell repertoires in cytomegalovirus infection. As for the study in general: Both recently identified HLA-C-restricted and well-studied HLA-B-restricted CMV epitopes were used in the study. Public TCR beta signatures provided an indication of both CMV infection and a matching HLA type.

Points from the study as a whole: CMV carriers having the relevant HLA were flagged by cumulative public TCR beta family frequency. It was HLA-C-restricted CMV-specific TCR beta clonotypes that dominated the response ex vivo.

TCRdb reprocessed the reads with MiXCR, giving one entry per CDR3 protein. The table includes about 830,000 distinct CDR3 sequences, about 31% detected once. The germline V gene encodes CDR1 SQVTM and CDR2 ANQGSEA. CDR3 length: 12 residues. V was clipped by 6 bases and J by 4 bases, with 11 bases between them. Sequencing used cultured CD8+ T cells from PBMCs, obtained from culture after CMV antigen stimulation. The receptor's source is a human donor in good health (CMV status not recorded). Some clones in this sample may be carry-over from other donors' samples. The chain couples TRBV29-1 to TRBJ2-3; D gene ambiguous. DNA for the CDR3: TGCAGCGTCTTGGTGCCGTCAGATACGCAGTATTTT. This gives the protein CSVLVPSDTQYF.